The 21 T cell receptor beta chains below were found in one sample sequenced in a study of T cells expressing NK-cell markers. TCRdb processed the 5' RACE reads again and assigns one entry to each CDR3 protein, with no DNA. Across approximately 460,000 distinct CDR3 sequences, the top ten clones capture approximately 7% of the sample. Sequencing used blood T cells: a sorted CD56 or NKG2C T cell subset, CD4+ or CD8+ T cells, or bulk PBMC T cells (not recorded which). The receptors come from a woman between 18 and 70 years old in good health.

The rearrangement links TRBV27 to TRBJ1-6; TCRdb outputs TRBD1, but without DNA this stays unchecked. Germline loops: CDR1 MNHEY, CDR2 SMNVEV (reference sequence). This CDR3 has 14 residues. The CDR3 sequence is CASSFDPGKSPLHF.

This CDR3 reads CASSHDPGPNTEAFF. The V call is TRBV4-3, the J call TRBJ1-1; the TCRdb call, TRBD1, lacks DNA for checking. Germline lookup yields CDR1 LGHNA and CDR2 YSLEER. CDR3 length: 15 residues.

J is TRBJ2-7 and V is TRBV10-3. The CDR3 has 11 residues. Per germline, CDR1 ENHRY and CDR2 SYGVKD. The chain's CDR3 is CAIGSTLEQYF.

This chain connects TRBV5-1 to TRBJ2-1; TCRdb names TRBD1, which stays unverified in the absence of DNA. There are 14 residues in the CDR3. The germline V gene has CDR1 SGHRS and CDR2 YFSETQ. The CDR3 spells CASSQDRGPGKQFF.

The genes are TRBV7-2 and TRBJ2-7; TCRdb selects TRBD2, and the lack of DNA leaves this call unchecked. This CDR3 spans 14 amino acids. The germline V gene encodes CDR1 SGHTA and CDR2 FQGNSA. The CDR3: CASSLVSGADEQYF.

The V call is TRBV28, the J call TRBJ2-3. The CDR3 sequence is 12 residues long. Per germline, CDR1 MDHEN and CDR2 SYDVKM. The CDR3 sequence is CASRVSADTQYF.

The gene calls are TRBV11-2 and TRBJ2-7. The CDR3 covers 15 residues. CDR1 and CDR2 (germline): SGHAT, FQNNGV. CDR3: CASSLYPASFYEQYF.

The V call is TRBV2, the J call TRBJ2-1; without DNA, the TCRdb call of TRBD1 cannot be checked. This CDR3 spans 14 amino acids. From germline, CDR1 is SNHLY and CDR2 FYNNEI. CDR3 sequence reads: CASGTWSSYNEQFF.

This CDR3 is CSARPSLQVAGANVLTF. The gene calls are TRBV20-1 and TRBJ2-6; TCRdb reports TRBD2, a call that lacks DNA to check it against. Germline V CDR1 and CDR2: DFQATT, SNEGSKA (reference sequence). This CDR3 has 17 residues.

This chain joins TRBV12-3 or TRBV12-4 and TRBJ1-5. The CDR3 has 14 amino acids. The CDR3 here is CASSLEVGNQPQHF.

The rearrangement links TRBV7-2 to TRBJ2-2. This CDR3 spans 16 amino acids. In germline, CDR1 is SGHTA, CDR2 FQGNSA. The CDR3 here is CASSLVTGISTGELFF.

V is TRBV7-6 and J is TRBJ2-7; as DNA is missing, the TRBD2 call by TCRdb cannot be tested. This CDR3 is built from 14 residues. The germline gives CDR1 SGHVS, CDR2 FNYEAQ. CDR3 amino acids: CASSLGTSSYEQYF.

This chain uses TRBV12-3 or TRBV12-4 with TRBJ1-2; the TRBD1 assignment by TCRdb is unverifiable without DNA. The CDR3 contains 14 residues. The CDR3 spells CASRGGTGNYGYTF.

The J gene is TRBJ2-2, the V gene TRBV7-3; no DNA is available, so the TRBD1 call from TCRdb remains unchecked. Germline CDR1 reads SGHTA; CDR2 reads FQGTGA. CDR3 length equals 15 residues. Here the CDR3 reads CASSRQLSGTGELFF.

The chain links TRBV29-1 to TRBJ1-1. Germline-derived CDR1 and CDR2 are SQVTM and ANQGSEA. The CDR3 spans 14 residues. The CDR3 sequence is CSVGLVGPNTEAFF.

This chain connects TRBV19 to TRBJ1-1. This CDR3 has 14 amino acids. Germline CDR1 reads LNHDA; CDR2 reads SQIVND (reference sequence). The CDR3 protein is CASSIGPGDTEAFF.

The chain joins TRBV7-8 to TRBJ2-3; TCRdb's assignment of TRBD2 cannot be checked, as there is no DNA. Looked up from germline, CDR1 is SGHVS and CDR2 is FQNEAQ. This CDR3 contains 16 residues. CDR3 in amino acids: CASSLGLGTSSPSQYF.

The V gene is TRBV6-1, the J gene TRBJ1-2. Looked up from germline, CDR1 is MNHNS and CDR2 is SASEGT. The CDR3 length is 12 residues. The CDR3 loop is CASSDTSVGYTF.

The genes are TRBV20-1 and TRBJ2-7; lacking DNA, the TRBD2 call made by TCRdb goes unchecked. The CDR3 contains 17 residues. From germline, CDR1 is DFQATT and CDR2 SNEGSKA (reference sequence). The CDR3 spells CSASGLAGTRKTYEQYF.

The V call is TRBV27, the J call TRBJ2-1; with no DNA, the TCRdb D assignment of TRBD2 cannot be verified. The CDR3 has 13 residues. The germline gives CDR1 MNHEY, CDR2 SMNVEV (reference sequence). CDR3 loop: CASSFSGPGEQFF.

This CDR3 is CAWEGVLETQYF. V usage is TRBV30 and J usage is TRBJ2-5; the TCRdb call, TRBD1, lacks DNA for checking. CDR1 and CDR2 from the germline V gene are GTSNPN and SVGIG (reference sequence). The CDR3 length is 12 residues.